The sequence of this T cell receptor beta chain was determined in a study of cytomegalovirus exposure and HLA in healthy donors. Notes on this clone: The antigen remains undetermined.

Regarding the study as a whole: It was reported that the classifier diagnosed cytomegalovirus status with high specificity and sensitivity in both the original and validation cohorts.

Some clones are missing from TCRdb's copy, which holds only in-frame ones; the method was immunoSEQ multiplex PCR. The sample includes some 160,000 clones, more than 85% seen only once; the top ten take under 0.8%. The CDR3 covers 17 residues. After removal of 6 bases from V and 3 bases from J, the junction contained 9 bases not matched to a gene. Germline assignment: CDR1 SGHDN and CDR2 FVKESK. The chain carries TRBV14 and TRBJ2-7, with 15 bases fitting TRBD2. Sequencing was done on a sample of PBMCs. The TCR was taken from a man younger than 30 in good health and CMV-seronegative. CDR3 DNA sequence: TGTGCCAGCAGTAGGGGACTAGCGGGGGGCCAAGGCTACGAGCAGTACTTC. Protein product: CASSRGLAGGQGYEQYF.